One and the same sample provided the 6 T cell receptor beta chains below, sequenced in a study of blood T cell repertoires in COVID-19. The protocol was immunoSEQ multiplex PCR, while the TCRdb copy is restricted to in-frame clones and leaves out a portion. The profile covers roughly 360,000 clones, with 70% to 90% appearing a single time and roughly 1.4% taken by the ten largest. The sequencing sample was made of PBMCs or T cells enriched from blood (not recorded which). The receptors derive from a man between 25 and 39 years old who had recovered from COVID-19.

The chain has TRBV27 and TRBJ2-2, with D possibly matching TRBD1 (6 bases). CDR1 is MNHEY, CDR2 SMNVEV, per germline (reference sequence). CDR3 length: 16 amino acids. Trimming shortened V by 1 base and J by 4 bases, and 13 bases separated the two germline ends. The CDR3 loop reads CASSLYYRVGTGELFF. In DNA form, the CDR3 reads TGTGCCAGCAGTTTATACTACAGGGTGGGCACCGGGGAGCTGTTTTTT.

The V call is TRBV27, the J call TRBJ2-3, with 10 positions matching TRBD2. There are 16 residues in the CDR3. V shed 0 bases, J shed 4 bases, and the junction held 4 bases outside the gene matches. Per the germline V gene, CDR1 is MNHEY and CDR2 is SMNVEV (reference sequence). This CDR3 is CASSLSFTSGADTQYF. The CDR3 DNA follows: TGTGCCAGCAGTTTATCGTTTACTAGCGGGGCAGATACGCAGTATTTT.

The chain links TRBV12-5 to TRBJ2-7; the match to TRBD1 covers 8 bases. From germline, CDR1 is LGHNT and CDR2 FRNRAP. Unmatched junction bases numbered 6, after V lost 5 bases and J lost 3 bases. The CDR3 totals 14 residues. Here the CDR3 reads CASGAGTGFYEQYF. The CDR3 nucleotides read TGTGCTAGTGGTGCCGGGACAGGCTTCTACGAGCAGTACTTC.

V gene TRBV6-2 or TRBV6-3 combines with J gene TRBJ2-3; TRBD1 aligns across 9 bases. Losses at the gene ends were 4 bases for V and 2 bases for J; bases not matched to a gene: 4. The CDR3 is 15 amino acids. CDR1 is MNHEY and CDR2 is SVGEGT in the germline V gene. CDR3 protein: CASSSAQGATDTQYF. As DNA, the CDR3 is TGTGCCAGCAGTTCAGCACAGGGGGCCACAGATACGCAGTATTTT.

The rearrangement uses TRBV9 and TRBJ1-5; D ambiguous. The CDR3 sequence is 14 residues long. The V gene lost 1 base and the J gene lost 7 bases, with 12 bases spanning the gap. Germline V CDR1 and CDR2: SGDLS, YYNGEE. In nucleotides, the CDR3 is TGTGCCAGCAGCGTATCCTCGGGTGAACAGCCCCAGCATTTT. Its protein product is CASSVSSGEQPQHF. The full variable domain, with the rest looked up from reference TRBV9 and TRBJ1-5, is DSGVTQTPKHLITATGQRVTLRCSPRSGDLSVYWYQQSLDQGLQFLIQYYNGEERAKGNILERFSAQQFPDLHSELNLSSLELGDSALYFCASSVSSGEQPQHFGDGTRLSIL.

Only a few counts were recorded for this clone. V gene TRBV7-9 combines with J gene TRBJ1-2; D uncertain. The CDR3 contains 12 residues. Trimming cost V 4 bases and J 8 bases, with 11 bases left between them. The germline CDR1 and CDR2 sequences are SEHNR and FQNEAQ (reference sequence). CDR3 DNA sequence: TGTGCCAGCAGCTCTTTGTCGGGAGGCTACACCTTC. The encoded protein is CASSSLSGGYTF.